This T cell receptor beta chain originates from a study of blood T cell repertoires in COVID-19. The wider study: Samples came from the United States, Italy and Spain, spanning acute and convalescent COVID-19. T cells, B-cell-depleted T cells, or PBMCs provided the cDNA or gDNA that served as material.

CDR1 is MNHEY, CDR2 SVGAGI, per germline. The CDR3 covers 14 residues. Trimming pared 2 bases from V and 8 bases from J, leaving 13 bases between. Measured with immunoSEQ multiplex PCR; TCRdb has only the in-frame clones, and not every one. This sample has some 240,000 clones, with roughly 90% found just once. While infection was still active, Seattle patients were enrolled and then followed longitudinally. The chain combines TRBV6-5 with TRBJ2-1; D perhaps matches TRBD2 (5 bases). Sequencing was performed on peripheral blood. The origin of this receptor is a man in his fifties or sixties with COVID-19, enrolled during active disease. CDR3 residues: CASSYSPLGHEQFF. The CDR3 DNA is TGTGCCAGCAGTTACAGTCCACTAGGCCATGAGCAGTTCTTC.